The entry that follows covers one TCR beta chain sequence. Its antigen is not yet known. There are no base qualities to consult, and no much larger clone falls within one base. The sample belongs to a study of blood T cell repertoires in COVID-19 (dated by TCRdb to 2018 to 2021). Regarding the complete study: Collaborator samples came from the United States, Italy and Spain and covered acute and convalescent phases of COVID-19. Deeply sampled blood TCRbeta repertoires from subjects exposed to, actively infected with, or recovered from COVID-19 were included in the dataset. A freely available public database, intended as a resource for researchers studying the immune response to SARS-CoV-2, is where the repertoires were released. The sample metadata nearly always contained a de-identified subject ID, COVID-19 status, age in years and sex. Samples were obtained from the ongoing ImmuneRACE study (first 160 participants) and from 1,254 subjects provided by 6 global collaborators. Where available, HLA class I and class II types were obtained from metadata supplied by the sample provider rather than from assay-based typing. The material from the prospective study consisted of cDNA or gDNA derived from T cells, B-cell-depleted T cells, or PBMCs.

From cysteine to phenylalanine, the CDR3 is 13 amino acids long. The sequence is cut down to CDR3 DNA, 39 bases in frame from base 1. Trimming removed 10 bases from V and 1 base from J, leaving 13 bases between the germline ends. CDR1 and CDR2, looked up from the germline V gene (reference sequence), are LNHDA and SQIVND. Participants in the prospective study were aged roughly 18 to 95 years, lived in under 30 United States geographic areas, and enrolled through a virtual design. In the prospective study, cohorts were assigned on the basis of participant-reported clinical history obtained from a screening survey and a study questionnaire. Exposed participants had been in contact, within 2 weeks of entering the study, with a person who had a PCR-confirmed or clinician-diagnosed case of COVID-19. In the prospective study, mobile phlebotomists collected whole blood, serum and a nasopharyngeal or oropharyngeal swab from each participant. Prospective study participants could optionally give additional blood draws and questionnaires over an approximately 2-month period. Before DNA extraction, prospective study blood samples were shipped either frozen or at room temperature.

The immunoSEQ Assay, a bias-controlled multiplex PCR, was used to amplify TCRbeta CDR3 regions from genomic DNA. As for the original processing: Nucleated cell counts per sample were estimated from amplification of reference gene primers within the assay. Sequence reads were collapsed and filtered to measure the absolute abundance of every unique TCRbeta CDR3 rearrangement. For each sample, productive Simpson clonality was calculated by taking the square root of Simpson's diversity index across productive rearrangements. In its TCRdb copy, this immuneACCESS table keeps in-frame sequences only and misses some clones. Where compared with another copy, unresolved V genes explain less than half of these, and the others have no known cause. V, J and clone size are taken as reported in that table, and D and trimming were inferred from the DNA itself. Within this sample are 250,000 or so clones, with approximately 88% of them counted one time only. The top ten clones comprise under 4.5% of the sample.

What the research found in general, with its limitations: How much clinical and demographic metadata was included differed by source and by participant, and the metadata was provided uncurated.

The sequenced material came from PBMCs or T cells enriched from blood (not recorded which). This sequence was found in a young woman who had been exposed to COVID-19. The sequence joins TRBV19 to TRBJ1-1; 5 matching bases give a weak D call of TRBD1. The DNA sequence is given as TGTGCCACGGGGGATCATTGGAACACTGAAGCTTTCTTT. This codes for CATGDHWNTEAFF.